This T cell receptor (beta chain) was found in a study of blood T cell repertoires in COVID-19. This CDR3 contains 14 residues. After removal of 3 bases from V and 2 bases from J, the junction contained 3 bases not matched to a gene. Germline values: CDR1 MNHEY, CDR2 SVGAGI. Original methodology: Cell counts per sample came from amplifying reference gene primers. Repertoires were generated with immunoSEQ multiplex PCR, while TCRdb's copy carries only in-frame clones and drops some. The DNA gave D and trimming, while V, J and clone size come from that table. The profile covers about 430,000 clones, with roughly 88% appearing a single time and more than 0.85% taken by the ten largest.

The clonotype originates from a young woman with acute COVID-19. The sequenced sample consisted of PBMCs or T cells enriched from blood (not recorded which). V usage is TRBV6-5 and J usage is TRBJ1-2; the match to TRBD1 covers 7 bases. The CDR3 loop reads CASSYGQANYGYTF. CDR3 sequence (DNA): TGTGCCAGCAGTTATGGACAGGCGAACTATGGCTACACCTTC.